The next 32 T cell receptor beta chains were all read from a single sample in a study of blood T cell repertoires in COVID-19. Sequenced by immunoSEQ multiplex PCR; TCRdb stores in-frame clones only, minus some. The data hold roughly 280,000 clones, with 75% to 90% observed a single time. Sequencing used PBMCs or T cells enriched from blood (not recorded which). The receptors stem from a young woman with acute COVID-19.

The rearrangement uses TRBV19 and TRBJ2-1; tentative D call: TRBD1 (6 bases). Germline CDR1 and CDR2: LNHDA and SQIVND (reference sequence). The CDR3 contains 17 residues. Trimming left V 3 bases short and J 0 bases short, with 15 bases between. CDR3 amino acids: CASSMGALGSSYNEQFF. The DNA for the CDR3 is TGTGCCAGTAGTATGGGGGCCCTAGGAAGCTCCTACAATGAGCAGTTCTTC. Looking up the rest from reference TRBV19 and TRBJ2-1 gives the full variable domain: DGGITQSPKYLFRKEGQNVTLSCEQNLNHDAMYWYRQDPGQGLRLIYYSQIVNDFQKGDIAEGYSVSREKKESFPLTVTSAQKNPTAFYLCASSMGALGSSYNEQFFGPGTRLTVL.

A single count supports this clone. V usage is TRBV6-1 and J usage is TRBJ1-2, with 8 bases aligning to TRBD1. CDR1 is MNHNS and CDR2 is SASEGT in the germline V gene. The J segment lost 8 bases and the V segment lost 3 bases, leaving 11 bases of the junction unmatched. The CDR3 covers 15 residues. As DNA, the CDR3 is TGTGCCAGCAGTGATGCCCGACAGGGGTTGAGAGGCTACACCTTC. Protein: CASSDARQGLRGYTF.

The genes are TRBV10-3 and TRBJ2-7, with 9 bases lining up with TRBD1. Per germline, CDR1 ENHRY and CDR2 SYGVKD. This CDR3 is 15 amino acids long. V shed 0 bases, J shed 5 bases, and the junction held 5 bases outside the gene matches. As DNA, the CDR3 is TGTGCCATCAGTGAGTCTAGGACAGGGGCCCACGAGCAGTACTTC. It translates to CAISESRTGAHEQYF.

In its sample, this clone was seen a few times. The gene calls are TRBV29-1 and TRBJ2-7; 9 positions agree with TRBD2. The CDR3 covers 16 residues. Trimming took 0 bases from V and 1 from J; bases not matched to a gene: 7. Germline CDR1 SQVTM, CDR2 ANQGSEA. The chain's CDR3 is CSVEDRPSGTSYEQYF. CDR3 DNA: TGCAGCGTTGAAGATCGGCCTAGCGGGACGTCCTACGAGCAGTACTTC.

The chain is built from TRBV27 and TRBJ2-7; TRBD2 matches at 10 bases. Germline V gene lookup returns CDR1 MNHEY and CDR2 SMNVEV (reference sequence). The CDR3 loop spans 16 amino acids. The V gene end was trimmed by 2 bases and the J gene end by 4 bases; junction bases not matched to a gene: 8. The CDR3 DNA reads as TGTGCCAGCAGTTTAGAGTGGACTAGCGGAACGTACGAGCAGTACTTC. As protein: CASSLEWTSGTYEQYF.

This chain links TRBV27 with TRBJ2-7; TRBD1 aligns across 11 bases. Germline-derived CDR1 and CDR2 are MNHEY and SMNVEV (reference sequence). Trimming removed 6 bases from V and 0 bases from J; junction bases left unmatched: 13. The CDR3 length is 18 residues. The CDR3 loop is CASRTGTGGTGVSYEQYF. The CDR3 DNA follows: TGTGCCAGCAGAACCGGGACAGGGGGGACCGGAGTCTCCTACGAGCAGTACTTC.

This clone has a single count. The chain joins TRBV28 to TRBJ1-3; possible D gene TRBD1, 6 bases. There are 14 residues in the CDR3. In germline, CDR1 is MDHEN, CDR2 SYDVKM. V was cut by 5 bases and J by 3 bases, with 11 bases left in between. The DNA of the CDR3 is TGTGCCAGCAGTGGGGACACGCGTGGAAACACCATATATTTT. Its protein is CASSGDTRGNTIYF.

The chain links TRBV3-1 (or the pseudogene TRBV3-2) to TRBJ1-2; 7 nucleotides agree with TRBD1. The CDR3 length is 16 residues. Germline CDR1 reads LGHDT; CDR2 reads YNNKEL (reference sequence). With 3 bases clipped from V and 5 bases from J, the junction kept 12 bases outside the gene matches. In DNA form, the CDR3 reads TGTGCCAGCAGCCAGACCGGGACAGACGATATATATGGCTACACCTTC. Amino acid sequence: CASSQTGTDDIYGYTF.

The chain recombines TRBV10-3 with TRBJ2-7; tentative D call: TRBD1 (5 bases). V was cut by 6 bases and J by 4 bases, with 16 bases left in between. CDR1 is ENHRY and CDR2 is SYGVKD in the germline V gene. CDR3 length: 14 residues. The CDR3 bases are TGTGCCATCAGGGGAACAGGCTTCGCTTACGAGCAGTACTTC. Residues: CAIRGTGFAYEQYF.

This chain connects TRBV6-5 to TRBJ1-1, with TRBD1 as a possible D gene (6 bases). CDR3 length: 14 residues. Germline CDR1 and CDR2: MNHEY and SVGAGI. Trimming took off 9 bases at V and 4 bases at J, with 18 bases between the two ends. The CDR3 loop reads CASDTRGSVTEAFF. The CDR3 DNA sequence: TGTGCCAGTGATACTAGGGGGTCTGTCACTGAAGCTTTCTTT.

V gene TRBV4-2 combines with J gene TRBJ1-3; no clear D. CDR1 is LGHNA, CDR2 YNFKEQ, per germline. V was cut by 1 base and J by 0 bases, with 7 bases left in between. The CDR3 spans 15 residues. In DNA form, the CDR3 reads TGTGCCAGCAGCCAAGGAGACTACTCTGGAAACACCATATATTTT. It is translated as CASSQGDYSGNTIYF.

The genes are TRBV5-1 and TRBJ1-1, with a tentative D call TRBD1 (5 bases). This CDR3 comprises 16 residues. CDR1 SGHRS and CDR2 YFSETQ come from the germline V gene. The V and J ends lost 4 bases and 0 bases respectively, with 16 bases between them. The CDR3 protein is CASSPGGRDLNTEAFF. The CDR3 DNA follows: TGCGCCAGCAGCCCCGGGGGGAGGGATTTGAACACTGAAGCTTTCTTT.

The chain combines TRBV4-2 with TRBJ1-2; possible D gene TRBD1, 5 bases. The CDR3 covers 14 residues. CDR1 is LGHNA and CDR2 is YNFKEQ in the germline V gene. V was pared by 0 bases and J by 4 bases, with 9 bases between. CDR3 nucleotides: TGTGCCAGCAGCCAAGAAGGGGCAGCCTATGGCTACACCTTC. Translating it yields CASSQEGAAYGYTF.

The V gene is TRBV5-1, the J gene TRBJ1-2; 10 bases map to TRBD1. The CDR3 sequence is 15 residues long. CDR1 is SGHRS and CDR2 is YFSETQ in the germline V gene. The junction had 11 bases not matched to a gene; V was cut back by 4 bases and J by 8 bases. The CDR3 DNA reads as TGCGCCAGCAGCCCGGAGACAGGGGGCGGTTCAGGCTACACCTTC. It codes for CASSPETGGGSGYTF.

The chain couples TRBV9 to TRBJ1-6, with 7 bases lining up with TRBD1. Germline-derived CDR1 and CDR2 are SGDLS and YYNGEE. This CDR3 comprises 14 residues. The ends lost 0 bases at V and 10 bases at J; junction bases unmatched: 4. The DNA for the CDR3 is TGTGCCAGCAGCGTAGCCGACAGGGACTCACCCCTCCACTTT. The encoded protein is CASSVADRDSPLHF.

This clone was seen only once. V gene TRBV10-2 combines with J gene TRBJ2-3, with 10 nucleotides matching TRBD2. Germline V gives CDR1 WSHSY, CDR2 SAAADI. The trim removed 7 bases at V and 4 bases at J, leaving 20 bases unmatched. The CDR3 spans 19 residues. DNA of the CDR3: TGCGCCAGCAAGGGCGTCCAGACTAGCGGGCCGACACCCCCAGATACGCAGTATTTT. It yields the protein CASKGVQTSGPTPPDTQYF.

The J gene is TRBJ2-1, the V gene TRBV7-9; 8 nucleotides line up with TRBD1. In germline, CDR1 is SEHNR, CDR2 FQNEAQ (reference sequence). The ends lost 8 bases at V and 7 bases at J; junction bases unmatched: 10. The CDR3 length is 14 residues. CDR3 protein: CASPGQGYGNEQFF. In DNA, the CDR3 is TGTGCCAGCCCCGGACAGGGTTATGGGAATGAGCAGTTCTTC. The entire variable domain, with the rest obtained from reference TRBV7-9 and TRBJ2-1, is as follows: DTGVSQNPRHKITKRGQNVTFRCDPISEHNRLYWYRQTLGQGPEFLTYFQNEAQLEKSRLLSDRFSAERPKGSFSTLEIQRTEQGDSAMYLCASPGQGYGNEQFFGPGTRLTVL.

This clone was detected only a few times. The rearrangement joins TRBV10-3 to TRBJ1-1; D is possibly TRBD1 (5 bases). Germline CDR1 and CDR2: ENHRY and SYGVKD. The CDR3 is made up of 11 amino acids. V was clipped by 8 bases and J by 5 bases, with 9 bases between them. This CDR3 reads CAIRTTTEAFF. In nucleotides, the CDR3 is TGTGCCATCCGGACAACTACTGAAGCTTTCTTT.

For the CDR3, the DNA is TGCGCCAGCAGCCGTGAGCCCACCGGTGAATACAATGAGCAGTTCTTC. It translates to CASSREPTGEYNEQFF. This chain uses TRBV5-1 with TRBJ2-1; D gene ambiguous. With 4 bases removed from V and 4 bases from J, the gap between germline ends came to 18 bases. Germline V gives CDR1 SGHRS, CDR2 YFSETQ. The CDR3 consists of 16 residues.

The J gene is TRBJ2-1, the V gene TRBV3-1 (or the pseudogene TRBV3-2); 16 nucleotides agree with TRBD2. This CDR3 is built from 22 residues. J gave up 0 bases and V 3 bases, and 14 bases lay outside the gene matches. Germline V lookup: CDR1 LGHDT, CDR2 YNNKEL (reference sequence). The CDR3 loop is CASSHPPGTSGRVLSSYNEQFF. The DNA for the CDR3 is TGTGCCAGCAGCCACCCGCCCGGGACTAGCGGGAGGGTCCTGAGCTCCTACAATGAGCAGTTCTTC.

J is TRBJ1-5 and V is TRBV28; possibly TRBD1 for D (5 bases). Trimming cost V 4 bases and J 7 bases, with 11 bases left between them. The germline CDR1 and CDR2 sequences are MDHEN and SYDVKM. The CDR3 consists of 13 residues. CDR3 sequence: CASSSGGIQPQHF. CDR3 in DNA: TGTGCCAGCAGTTCTGGGGGGATCCAGCCCCAGCATTTT.

The chain links TRBV10-3 to TRBJ2-7, with a possible D match to TRBD1 (6 bases). The CDR3 is 12 residues long. Deletions cut 10 bases from V and 2 bases from J, with 12 bases between. Per germline, CDR1 ENHRY and CDR2 SYGVKD. DNA of the CDR3: TGTGCCACCCGGACAGCCGCCTACGAGCAGTACTTC. Translation: CATRTAAYEQYF.

V gene TRBV2 combines with J gene TRBJ2-7, with 8 bases lining up with TRBD1. Losses at the gene ends were 6 bases for V and 4 bases for J; bases not matched to a gene: 11. Germline CDR1 and CDR2: SNHLY and FYNNEI. The CDR3 covers 15 residues. CDR3 in amino acids: CASRPGQAGWYEQYF. CDR3 bases: TGTGCCAGCAGACCGGGACAGGCTGGTTGGTACGAGCAGTACTTC. Variable domain in full (rest from reference TRBV2 and TRBJ2-7): EPEVTQTPSHQVTQMGQEVILRCVPISNHLYFYWYRQILGQKVEFLVSFYNNEISEKSEIFDDQFSVERPDGSNFTLKIRSTKLEDSAMYFCASRPGQAGWYEQYFGPGTRLTVT.

The chain uses TRBV6-5 and TRBJ2-7; 12 nucleotides agree with TRBD2. CDR1 is MNHEY and CDR2 is SVGAGI in the germline V gene. The CDR3 sequence is 14 residues long. J gave up 6 bases and V 3 bases, and 3 bases lay outside the gene matches. The CDR3 DNA is TGTGCCAGCAGTTATGAGACTAGCGGGGGCGAGCAGTACTTC. Residues: CASSYETSGGEQYF.

The rearrangement uses TRBV10-3 and TRBJ1-1; D is uncertain. Germline CDR1 is ENHRY and CDR2 is SYGVKD. V shed 8 bases and J shed 1 base, with 17 bases lying between them. The CDR3 has 15 amino acids. CDR3 nucleotide sequence: TGTGCCATCCGGCCCCAGGAAGCCCAGAACACTGAAGCTTTCTTT. It yields the protein CAIRPQEAQNTEAFF.

This clone occurred many times. The CDR3 nucleotides are TGTGCCAGCAGCCAAGATCCGGCGGGAGAGTCCTACGAGCAGTACTTC. It is translated as CASSQDPAGESYEQYF. V is TRBV4-2 and J is TRBJ2-7; 7 nucleotides agree with TRBD2. V lost 0 bases, J lost 1 base, and 6 bases stayed unmatched. Germline CDR1 and CDR2: LGHNA and YNFKEQ. The CDR3 spans 16 residues.

This clone was seen a few times. V is TRBV9 and J is TRBJ1-1, with D unclear. The V gene's germline CDR1 is SGDLS and CDR2 YYNGEE. The CDR3 contains 14 residues. The V and J ends lost 2 bases and 4 bases respectively, with 12 bases between them. The CDR3 protein is CASSVGGEGTEAFF. The DNA for the CDR3 is TGTGCCAGCAGCGTTGGAGGTGAGGGCACTGAAGCTTTCTTT.

This clone is a singleton in its sample. The chain is built from TRBV28 and TRBJ1-1, with 10 bases identical to TRBD1. The CDR3 extends over 15 amino acids. With V trimmed by 4 bases and J by 4 bases, 6 bases remained unmatched. Germline V gene lookup returns CDR1 MDHEN and CDR2 SYDVKM. For the CDR3, the DNA is TGTGCCAGCAGTTCCCCCGGACAGGGGGGCACTGAAGCTTTCTTT. Its protein is CASSSPGQGGTEAFF.

The chain has TRBV19 and TRBJ1-1; D not resolved. The CDR3 covers 17 residues. Germline CDR1 LNHDA, CDR2 SQIVND (reference sequence). Trimming took 1 base from V and 3 from J, leaving 18 bases between them. The CDR3 loop is CASSIVPPGSLDTEAFF. In DNA, the CDR3 is TGTGCCAGTAGTATAGTACCTCCGGGGAGTTTGGACACTGAAGCTTTCTTT.

The table lists this clone with a count of one. This rearrangement joins TRBV27 to TRBJ1-2; 10 bases map to TRBD1. This CDR3 is built from 16 residues. Germline V gene sequence: CDR1 MNHEY, CDR2 SMNVEV (reference sequence). V lost 5 bases and J lost 9; bases outside the gene matches: 15. The CDR3 DNA reads TGTGCCAGCAGTCCCGGGACAGGGGCCCAAACTATAAGCTACACCTTC. Encoded protein: CASSPGTGAQTISYTF.

This sequence joins TRBV27 and TRBJ2-7, with 7 positions matching TRBD2. The CDR3 is made up of 18 amino acids. Per germline, CDR1 MNHEY and CDR2 SMNVEV (reference sequence). Germline trimming cut 2 bases from V and 4 bases from J; bases unmatched to any gene: 17. CDR3 DNA sequence: TGTGCCAGCAGTTTAGCACTAGCGAGCCATCCGACTATTTACGAGCAGTACTTC. Its protein is CASSLALASHPTIYEQYF.

The V call is TRBV15, the J call TRBJ2-5; no firm D call. Germline-derived CDR1 and CDR2 are LNHNV and YYDKDF (reference sequence). This CDR3 has 14 residues. The germline V and J ends were trimmed by 2 bases and 1 base, with 8 bases remaining between them. The CDR3 DNA follows: TGTGCCACCAGCAGACCACACCTCCAAGAGACCCAGTACTTC. Amino acids: CATSRPHLQETQYF. The full variable domain, in which reference TRBV15 and TRBJ2-5 provide the parts outside the CDR3, is DAMVIQNPRYQVTQFGKPVTLSCSQTLNHNVMYWYQQKSSQAPKLLFHYYDKDFNNEADTPDNFQSRRPNTSFCFLDIRSPGLGDTAMYLCATSRPHLQETQYFGPGTRLLVL.